One and the same sample provided the 14 T cell receptor beta chains below, sequenced in a study of shared clonotypes between healthy human individuals. Method: immunoSEQ multiplex PCR; TCRdb's copy keeps in-frame clones and lacks some. The data hold some 2,400,000 clones, with nearly 97% observed a single time. Material: naive CD4+ T cells sorted from blood. The subset: CD45RA+ positively selected. Receptors originate from a man in his late teens or twenties in good health.

The V and J genes are TRBV30 and TRBJ1-1; D is undetermined. Germline assignment: CDR1 GTSNPN and CDR2 SVGIG (reference sequence). Trimming pared 1 base from V and 10 bases from J, leaving 22 bases between. This CDR3 is 15 amino acids long. The CDR3 nucleotides are TGTGCCTGGAGTGCTATCAAAGCTCCCGGAGGAGCAGCTTTCTTT. Translating it yields CAWSAIKAPGGAAFF.

CDR3 loop: CASSPPVATGELFF. In nucleotides, the CDR3 is TGCGCCAGCAGCCCTCCGGTAGCCACCGGGGAGCTGTTTTTT. The V gene is TRBV5-1, the J gene TRBJ2-2; no definite D call. The CDR3 contains 14 residues. Germline V gene lookup returns CDR1 SGHRS and CDR2 YFSETQ. With 4 bases removed from V and 4 bases from J, the gap between germline ends came to 11 bases.

The rearrangement links TRBV30 to TRBJ2-3; TRBD2 matches at 11 bases. Germline trimming cut 2 bases from V and 8 bases from J; bases unmatched to any gene: 9. This CDR3 contains 15 residues. The V gene's germline CDR1 is GTSNPN and CDR2 SVGIG (reference sequence). The CDR3 loop reads CAWSPTSGTSPTQYF. Here the CDR3 DNA reads TGTGCCTGGAGTCCGACTAGCGGGACCTCGCCTACGCAGTATTTT.

This rearrangement joins TRBV7-8 to TRBJ2-1, with D possibly being TRBD1 (6 bases). The CDR3 loop spans 13 amino acids. V was shortened by 1 base and J by 9 bases, with 10 bases between the two germline ends. Germline V gene data show CDR1 as SGHVS and CDR2 as FQNEAQ. CDR3 coding DNA: TGTGCCAGCAGCTTAGGACAGGTCATTGAGCAGTTCTTC. Translated, it gives CASSLGQVIEQFF.

The rearrangement links TRBV2 to TRBJ2-4; 8 nucleotides agree with TRBD1. Germline CDR1 reads SNHLY; CDR2 reads FYNNEI. CDR3 length equals 15 residues. Trimming took 4 bases from V and 2 from J; bases not matched to a gene: 4. The CDR3 nucleotides read TGTGCCAGCAGTGCCCAGGGGGCGACCAAAAACATTCAGTACTTC. This translates into CASSAQGATKNIQYF.

The V and J genes are TRBV10-2 and TRBJ1-3; D remains ambiguous. V was clipped by 6 bases and J by 0 bases, with 6 bases between them. The CDR3 extends over 13 amino acids. Germline V gives CDR1 WSHSY, CDR2 SAAADI. In DNA form, the CDR3 reads TGCGCCAGCAGGTTAACCTCTGGAAACACCATATATTTT. This encodes CASRLTSGNTIYF.

The chain employs TRBV28 and TRBJ2-2; a weak D match, TRBD1 (5 bases). Germline values: CDR1 MDHEN, CDR2 SYDVKM. This CDR3 region has 13 residues. V lost 6 bases, J lost 8 bases, and 13 bases lay in between. CDR3 sequence (DNA): TGTGCCAGCAGCCGACAGTTGTTTGGGGAGCTGTTTTTT. Translation: CASSRQLFGELFF.

The rearrangement joins TRBV30 to TRBJ1-4; TRBD1 matches 11 bases. The V and J ends lost 1 base and 2 bases, in that order; junction bases with no gene match: 6. The CDR3 runs to 17 residues. CDR1 and CDR2 (germline): GTSNPN, SVGIG (reference sequence). CDR3 nucleotide sequence: TGTGCCTGGAGTGACGGACAGGGGGCCTTTACTAATGAAAAACTGTTTTTT. Protein sequence: CAWSDGQGAFTNEKLFF.

The chain couples TRBV2 to TRBJ2-5; 13 bases agree with TRBD2. CDR3 length: 15 amino acids. V lost 10 bases, J lost 5 bases, and 10 bases stayed unmatched. From germline, CDR1 is SNHLY and CDR2 FYNNEI. The CDR3 is CAISGTSGVAETQYF. Written as DNA, the CDR3 is TGTGCCATCTCCGGGACTAGCGGGGTGGCGGAGACCCAGTACTTC.

This clone showed up just once. This chain uses TRBV6-5 with TRBJ2-3, with 12 bases fitting TRBD1. The CDR3 loop spans 14 amino acids. The junction had 4 bases not matched to a gene; V was cut back by 5 bases and J by 7 bases. Germline V lookup: CDR1 MNHEY, CDR2 SVGAGI. The CDR3 sequence is CASSLGQGANTQYF. In nucleotides, the CDR3 is TGTGCCAGCAGTCTGGGACAGGGGGCAAATACGCAGTATTTT.

This clone showed up just once. The V call is TRBV30, the J call TRBJ1-6; 10 bases match TRBD1. CDR3 size: 13 residues. Unmatched junction bases numbered 0, after V lost 1 base and J lost 9 bases. Germline lookup yields CDR1 GTSNPN and CDR2 SVGIG (reference sequence). In DNA, the CDR3 is TGTGCCTGGAGTGGGGACAGGGGTTCACCCCTCCACTTT. Residues: CAWSGDRGSPLHF.

V usage is TRBV5-1 and J usage is TRBJ2-7; 8 nucleotides match TRBD2. This CDR3 region has 14 residues. V lost 5 bases and J lost 2; bases outside the gene matches: 6. Germline CDR1 is SGHRS and CDR2 is YFSETQ. CDR3 region: CASSETSGTYEQYF. The CDR3 DNA follows: TGCGCCAGCAGTGAAACTAGCGGAACCTACGAGCAGTACTTC.

The genes are TRBV29-1 and TRBJ2-1; 10 positions match TRBD2. V lost 7 bases, J lost 9 bases, and 12 bases stayed unmatched. There are 14 residues in the CDR3. The germline V gene has CDR1 SQVTM and CDR2 ANQGSEA. CDR3: CSGVRAGGPSEQFF. CDR3 coding DNA: TGCAGCGGAGTTCGAGCGGGAGGGCCCAGTGAGCAGTTCTTC.

This clone showed up just once. This chain joins TRBV5-1 and TRBJ2-3; the D call may be TRBD1 or TRBD2 (5 bases each). Trimming left V 6 bases short and J 3 bases short, with 14 bases between. The germline CDR1 and CDR2 sequences are SGHRS and YFSETQ. The CDR3 covers 14 residues. The CDR3 DNA reads as TGCGCCAGCACCCCCGGTGAGGGGACAGATACGCAGTATTTT. Protein product: CASTPGEGTDTQYF.